These 22 T cell receptor beta chains came from one sample sequenced in a study of post-analysis software for immune sequencing data. Study results and caveats: Four to six TRBV segments, including TRBV5-6, TRBV5-1 and TRBV20-1, were more frequent in patients than controls.

Antigens of these TCRs are unknown. Every TCR beta cDNA library bore unique molecular identifiers. TCRdb fed the PCR reads into MiXCR, producing one record per CDR3 protein. The sample yields approximately 360,000 distinct CDR3 sequences, roughly 30% seen once. The sample taken for sequencing was blood. Receptors originate from a girl aged 10 to 17 with multiple sclerosis.

This chain joins TRBV5-1 and TRBJ2-5; D might be TRBD1 or TRBD2, each matching 6 bases. CDR1 and CDR2 (germline): SGHRS, YFSETQ. The CDR3 is 13 amino acids. V lost 5 bases, J lost 11 bases, and 19 bases lay in between. This chain's CDR3 is CASRARGGEEQYF. The CDR3 DNA reads as TGCGCCAGCAGGGCCAGGGGAGGAGAAGAGCAGTACTTC.

The CDR3 loop reads CASSLVGWSIHEQFF. The DNA for the CDR3 is TGTGCCAGCAGCTTAGTCGGTTGGTCTATTCATGAGCAGTTCTTC. This chain joins TRBV7-9 and TRBJ2-1; D ambiguous. Between the trimmed V and J ends, which lost 1 base and 8 bases, there was a span of 15 bases. The CDR3 has 15 amino acids. In germline, CDR1 is SEHNR, CDR2 FQNEAQ (reference sequence).

This clonotype was seen a handful of times. The rearrangement uses TRBV27 and TRBJ2-4; 7 bases align to TRBD1. J was trimmed by 0 bases and V by 4 bases; bases with no gene match: 9. Germline V gene lookup returns CDR1 MNHEY and CDR2 SMNVEV (reference sequence). The CDR3 length is 17 residues. The CDR3 nucleotides are TGTGCCAGCAGTTATTACCACAGGGGTCTAGCCAAAAACATTCAGTACTTC. Its translation is CASSYYHRGLAKNIQYF.

The chain links TRBV5-4 to TRBJ1-2, with 9 nucleotides matching TRBD1. CDR1 and CDR2 (germline): SGHNT, YYREEE (reference sequence). The V segment lost 0 bases and the J segment 8 bases; nucleotides outside the gene matches: 5. This CDR3 spans 14 amino acids. The CDR3 nucleotides read TGTGCCAGCAGCTTGGAATCAGGGACAGGGGGCTACACCTTC. This encodes CASSLESGTGGYTF.

The chain joins TRBV7-6 to TRBJ2-6; 8 nucleotides line up with TRBD1. Germline trimming cut 4 bases from V and 1 base from J; bases unmatched to any gene: 9. The CDR3 is 18 amino acids. Germline loops: CDR1 SGHVS, CDR2 FNYEAQ. The CDR3: CASSSDRVRSSGANVLTF. CDR3 nucleotide sequence: TGTGCCAGCAGCTCGGACAGGGTACGCAGTTCTGGGGCCAACGTCCTGACTTTC.

A remark on this clonotype: The junction does not match germline at one end; this may be a read error. V usage is TRBV6-6 and J usage is TRBJ1-2; D is uncertain. The germline CDR1 and CDR2 sequences are MNHNY and SVGAGI (reference sequence). The CDR3 extends over 13 amino acids. CDR3 sequence: CASRYSNRVGYTF. The DNA of the CDR3 is TGTGCCAGCAGGTACTCGAATCGGGTTGGCTACACCTTC.

This clonotype came up a few times. The V call is TRBV10-3, the J call TRBJ2-5; 11 positions agree with TRBD1. This CDR3 has 15 amino acids. Losses at the gene ends were 4 bases for V and 5 bases for J; bases not matched to a gene: 6. The germline gives CDR1 ENHRY, CDR2 SYGVKD. In DNA, the CDR3 is TGTGCCATCAGTGGCGGGACAGGGGGGGCGGAGACCCAGTACTTC. It encodes CAISGGTGGAETQYF.

The chain couples TRBV20-1 to TRBJ2-7; the D call may be TRBD1 or TRBD2 (5 bases each). The CDR3 is 15 amino acids. V was clipped by 1 base and J by 2 bases, with 15 bases between them. Germline V CDR1 and CDR2: DFQATT, SNEGSKA (reference sequence). The CDR3 bases are TGCAGTGCTAGAGGGATCGGGACGGATCCCTACGAGCAGTACTTC. Protein sequence: CSARGIGTDPYEQYF.

This clonotype was counted a few times. The chain carries TRBV7-2 and TRBJ2-1; D is perhaps TRBD1 or TRBD2 (6 bases each). The germline V gene encodes CDR1 SGHTA and CDR2 FQGNSA. The ends were cut back, 1 base at V and 6 bases at J, with 13 bases in the middle. The CDR3 covers 15 residues. For the CDR3, the DNA is TGTGCCAGCAGCTTAGGGGGGGCCGGGGGCAATGAGCAGTTCTTC. Amino acid sequence: CASSLGGAGGNEQFF.

This chain links TRBV10-1 with TRBJ2-5; no definite D call. Germline loops: CDR1 WNHNN, CDR2 SYGVQD (reference sequence). CDR3 length: 8 residues. V lost 11 bases and J lost 5, with 3 bases in between. Here the CDR3 DNA reads TGCGCCTTCGAGACCCAGTACTTC. It encodes CAFETQYF.

This clonotype has at least ten counts. This rearrangement joins TRBV7-8 to TRBJ2-7, with D unresolved. V was clipped by 7 bases and J by 2 bases, with 15 bases between them. In germline, CDR1 is SGHVS, CDR2 FQNEAQ. The CDR3 spans 14 residues. CDR3 bases: TGTGCCAGCATCCCAGGAGAGGTGACCTACGAGCAGTACTTC. Encoded protein: CASIPGEVTYEQYF.

The chain links TRBV20-1 to TRBJ2-1, with a possible D match to TRBD1 (7 bases). The CDR3 length is 13 residues. The germline CDR1 and CDR2 sequences are DFQATT and SNEGSKA (reference sequence). The CDR3 region has the DNA TGCAGGGCGGGAAGGGGGCCGAAGACTGAAGCTTTCTTC. Amino acid sequence: CRAGRGPKTEAFF.

This chain connects TRBV5-4 to TRBJ2-1, with 9 positions matching TRBD2. Looked up from germline, CDR1 is SGHNT and CDR2 is YYREEE (reference sequence). This CDR3 has 17 amino acids. V shed 0 bases and J 7 bases; nucleotides not matched to a gene: 11. CDR3 DNA: TGTGCCAGCAGCTTGGAGCTAGCGGGGAAAACTTTTAATGAGCAGTTCTTC. Translating gives CASSLELAGKTFNEQFF.

The V gene is TRBV7-2, the J gene TRBJ2-3; possible D gene TRBD2, 6 bases. The CDR3 contains 14 residues. From germline, CDR1 is SGHTA and CDR2 FQGNSA. Between the trimmed V and J ends, which lost 6 bases and 6 bases, there was a span of 16 bases. The CDR3 DNA follows: TGTGCCAGCAGGTCACCTAGCGTCCGGGATACGCAGTATTTT. Translated, it gives CASRSPSVRDTQYF. Variable domain in full (rest from reference TRBV7-2 and TRBJ2-3): GAGVSQSPSNKVTEKGKDVELRCDPISGHTALYWYRQSLGQGLEFLIYFQGNSAPDKSGLPSDRFSAERTGGSVSTLTIQRTQQEDSAVYLCASRSPSVRDTQYFGPGTRLTVL.

This chain connects TRBV7-2 to TRBJ2-3; 11 positions match TRBD2. The ends lost 9 bases at V and 6 bases at J; junction bases unmatched: 14. The CDR3 covers 16 residues. Germline-derived CDR1 and CDR2 are SGHTA and FQGNSA. As DNA, the CDR3 is TGTGCCAGGGGAACCGACGAACTAGCGGGGGTGGATACGCAGTATTTT. This codes for CARGTDELAGVDTQYF. Supplemented by reference TRBV7-2 and TRBJ2-3, the full variable domain reads GAGVSQSPSNKVTEKGKDVELRCDPISGHTALYWYRQSLGQGLEFLIYFQGNSAPDKSGLPSDRFSAERTGGSVSTLTIQRTQQEDSAVYLCARGTDELAGVDTQYFGPGTRLTVL.

The rearrangement uses TRBV6-2 or TRBV6-3 and TRBJ2-5; no reliable D call. Germline values: CDR1 MNHEY, CDR2 SVGEGT. Trimming left V 2 bases short and J 4 bases short, with 5 bases between. This CDR3 is 12 amino acids long. The CDR3 protein is CASSYLRETQYF. The CDR3 DNA is TGTGCCAGCAGTTACCTACGAGAGACCCAGTACTTC.

This clonotype was counted between two and nine times. The rearrangement joins TRBV6-4 to TRBJ1-2; TRBD1 is a possible D gene (5 bases). CDR1 is MRHNA and CDR2 is SNTAGT in the germline V gene. This CDR3 region has 13 residues. Trimming took off 0 bases at V and 6 bases at J, with 8 bases between the two ends. CDR3 protein: CASSDSGVDGYTF. The CDR3, as DNA: TGTGCCAGCAGTGACTCGGGGGTAGATGGCTACACCTTC.

The gene calls are TRBV20-1 and TRBJ1-2; 7 nucleotides align to TRBD1. CDR3 length equals 14 residues. Germline CDR1 is DFQATT and CDR2 is SNEGSKA (reference sequence). V lost 5 bases to trimming and J lost 0 bases; unmatched junction nucleotides: 6. CDR3 sequence: CSAPTGKSNYGYTF. CDR3 coding DNA: TGCAGTGCTCCGACAGGGAAATCTAACTATGGCTACACCTTC.

The chain joins TRBV4-3 to TRBJ2-1, with D tentatively TRBD2 (7 bases). Trimming cost V 3 bases and J 10 bases, with 22 bases left between them. The CDR3 runs 16 residues. CDR1 is LGHNA and CDR2 is YSLEER in the germline V gene. In DNA form, the CDR3 reads TGCGCCAGCAGCCAGCATACGGGGGGCCCTCACCACGAGCAGTTCTTC. This encodes CASSQHTGGPHHEQFF.

The CDR3 loop reads CSAIDRDGAYEQYF. In DNA form, the CDR3 reads TGCAGTGCTATTGACCGGGACGGTGCCTACGAGCAGTACTTC. The rearrangement joins TRBV20-1 to TRBJ2-7; D is tentatively TRBD1 or TRBD2 (5 bases each). This CDR3 spans 14 amino acids. Germline CDR1 and CDR2: DFQATT and SNEGSKA (reference sequence). Trimming cost V 4 bases and J 2 bases, with 15 bases left between them.

The genes are TRBV3-1 and TRBJ2-1, with 12 bases identical to TRBD2. This CDR3 comprises 16 residues. The V gene's germline CDR1 is LGHDT and CDR2 YNNKEL (reference sequence). The ends lost 4 bases at V and 2 bases at J; junction bases unmatched: 3. CDR3 residues: CASSLSSGGAYNEQFF. In DNA form, the CDR3 reads TGTGCCAGCAGCCTTTCTAGCGGGGGGGCCTACAATGAGCAGTTCTTC.

This clonotype was detected only a few times. CDR3 nucleotide sequence: TGTGCCACCGGGGACTGGCTCAATGAGCAGTTCTTC. Its protein product is CATGDWLNEQFF. The chain recombines TRBV10-3 with TRBJ2-1, with TRBD2 as a possible D gene (6 bases). Per the germline V gene, CDR1 is ENHRY and CDR2 is SYGVKD. The germline V and J ends were trimmed by 10 bases and 6 bases, with 13 bases remaining between them. This CDR3 is 12 amino acids long.